This T cell receptor beta chain was obtained from a study of TET2 disruption in CD19-targeted CAR T cells (dated by TCRdb to 2016 to 2019). Study-wide context: The number of samples was determined by the original clinical trial design and by which samples were available, and no additional inclusion criteria were applied.

The immunoSEQ assay was used for deep sequencing of the TCR beta chain. The published analysis was carried out like this. Only productive TCR beta rearrangements went into calculating clonotype frequencies. Here the immuneACCESS table is served through TCRdb, limited to in-frame sequences with V and J called. Missing clones are a known gap in these copies; in checked studies unresolved V genes cover under half, and the rest lacks a known reason. That table furnishes V, J and clone size, whereas the DNA furnished D and trimming. In this sample's table one finds 20,000 to 30,000 clones. The ten most abundant clones make up approximately 2% of the sample. Taken from cysteine to phenylalanine, the CDR3 has 17 residues. The 42 bases shown cover part of the CDR3, and their frame starts at base 1. CDR1 and CDR2 were assigned from the germline V gene (reference sequence) as GTSNPN and SVGIG. V ends up 0 bases short and J 7 bases short, with an unmatched junction base count of 13.

As regards this clone: Its antigen is still unknown. Read data end 3 residues before the CDR3 end; the end is taken from the germline J gene.

Study-level results and caveats: The conclusions drawn about the patient's CAR T cells were based on extensive analysis of just one subject.

Per the publication, the treatment or condition label means: autologous CTL019 cells: CD19 CAR with 4-1BB and CD3 zeta domains. The CD19 CAR incorporated TCR zeta and 4-1BB costimulatory signaling domains. T cells for CTL019 manufacturing were collected from peripheral blood by leukapheresis. The DNeasy Blood and Tissue Kit was used to extract genomic DNA from pre-infusion T cells, peripheral blood, or sorted post-infusion T cells. The source was CD8- CAR+ T cells sorted from cultured blood T cells, collected for CD19 CAR T cell therapy. The sample's cell subset or site, from its label and the paper: CD8-negative CAR-positive T cells from the infusion product. The origin of this receptor is a man in his 70s with chronic lymphocytic leukemia. The chain uses TRBV30 and TRBJ2-2; 8 bases in between match TRBD2. The part of the CDR3 DNA that was read is TGTGCCTGGAGTGTAGACCAGCCGGGACTAGTGCTCGGGGAG. It is translated as CAWSVDQPGLVLGE. The entire CDR3 protein is CAWSVDQPGLVLGELFF.